The sequence of this T cell receptor beta chain was determined in a study of T-cell memory formation after mild COVID-19 (dated by TCRdb to the early 2020s). Regarding the study in general: TCR sequence clusters from the two donors were found to be largely donor specific. Two young, previously healthy adult volunteers made up the cohort, one male and one female. T-cell clones expanding and contracting after mild COVID-19 in a couple of donors were tracked by longitudinal TCRalpha and TCRbeta repertoire sequencing.

The data were produced on an Illumina NovaSeq 6000. TCRalpha and TCRbeta cDNA libraries were constructed by 5'RACE with constant-segment primers, with sample barcodes and unique molecular identifiers being introduced. Trizol reagent was used to extract RNA from every sample. The libraries were amplified in two PCR steps, and the second step added a second sample barcode and Illumina TruSeq adapters. The libraries were sequenced on an Illumina NovaSeq using 2 x 150 bp paired-end reads. The paper's processing steps were these. Reads were demultiplexed and collapsed into UMI-guided consensus sequences with migec v1.2.7. Using mixcr v2.1.11, the UMI consensuses were aligned to TRA and TRB V and J templates and assembled into clonotypes. Clonotypes were classified as expanded or contracted when called significant by both edgeR and NoisET, with noise models trained on biological replicates. edgeR calls used a false discovery rate-adjusted p below 0.01 and a log2 fold-change threshold of 1. As an exploratory analysis of dynamics, max-normalized trajectories of the 1000 most abundant clonotypes were examined by PCA with hierarchical clustering. The CD4 or CD8 phenotype of responding clones was assigned using the separately sequenced CD4+ and CD8+ repertoires. TCRdb took the public reads, trimmed them with fastp at Q25, ran MiXCR for clone calling and kept in-frame beta chains. For every CDR3 protein sequence, its rows merge into one entry that carries the most common genes and DNA. TCRdb's processing, not the authors' own work, is the source of the V and J calls. The sample data list about 400,000 distinct CDR3 sequences, and roughly an eighth of these were observed just once. The leading ten clones occupy under 25% of the sample.

Ficoll-Paque density gradient centrifugation was the method used to isolate PBMCs. The CDR1 and CDR2 encoded by the germline V gene (reference sequence) are SGHAT and FQDESV. The CDR3 runs 18 amino acids, cysteine and phenylalanine included. Only the CDR3 region is kept as DNA, spanning 54 bases read in frame from base 1. V lost 1 base and J lost 2 bases, and the count of bases not matched to a germline gene is 10. About this clonotype: No antigen is known for it. It has no much larger one-base neighbor in the sample; base qualities were not kept.

Points the paper makes about the study in general: Clones contracting from day 15 to 85 had balanced CD4/CD8 phenotypes, while a second wave expanding from day 15 to 37 was biased towards CD4+. Only a couple of mild cases were covered by the study, and larger cohorts that include severe cases with pre-infection samples were considered necessary. Some responding clones were detected in pre-infection memory, suggesting pre-existing cross-reactive memory T cells joined the SARS-CoV-2 response. Whether the second-wave clones peaking on day 37 were SARS-CoV-2 specific was not confirmed. Contracting CD4+ clones turned up mainly in the CM and EM memory subsets, whereas EMRA was where CD8+ clones were enriched.

Sequenced input: PBMCs or a T cell subset sorted from them (not recorded which). This TCR was sampled from a man aged 18 to 30 who had mild COVID-19 (a few samples of this study predate the infection). The sample titles of this study are shuffled in the database, so cell type and time point are left out; the donor was told from shared clones. Recombination connected TRBV11-1 to TRBJ2-2; a stretch of 7 junction bases matches TRBD1. The CDR3 sequence is CASSLGVITGANTGELFF. The nucleotides are TGTGCCAGCAGCTTAGGAGTGATCACAGGGGCAAACACCGGGGAGCTGTTTTTT.